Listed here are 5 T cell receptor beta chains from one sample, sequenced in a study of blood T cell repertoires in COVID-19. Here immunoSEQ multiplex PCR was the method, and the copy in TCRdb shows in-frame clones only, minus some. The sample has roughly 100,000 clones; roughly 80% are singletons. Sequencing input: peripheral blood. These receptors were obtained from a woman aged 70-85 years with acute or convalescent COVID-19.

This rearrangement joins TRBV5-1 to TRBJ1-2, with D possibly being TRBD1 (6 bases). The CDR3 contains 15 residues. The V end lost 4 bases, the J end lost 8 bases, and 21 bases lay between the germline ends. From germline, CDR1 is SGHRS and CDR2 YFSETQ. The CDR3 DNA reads TGCGCCAGCAGCCTGGGTACAGGGCCAATTCAGGGCTACACCTTC. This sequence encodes CASSLGTGPIQGYTF.

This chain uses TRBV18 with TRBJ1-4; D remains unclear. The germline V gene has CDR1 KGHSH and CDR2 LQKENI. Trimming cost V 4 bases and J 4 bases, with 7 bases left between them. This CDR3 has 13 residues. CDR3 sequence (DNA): TGTGCCAGCTCACTACAGAATAATGAAAAACTGTTTTTT. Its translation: CASSLQNNEKLFF.

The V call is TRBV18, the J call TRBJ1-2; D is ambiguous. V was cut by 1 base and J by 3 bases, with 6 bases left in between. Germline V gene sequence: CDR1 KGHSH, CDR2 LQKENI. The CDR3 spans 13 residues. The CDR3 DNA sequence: TGTGCCAGCTCACCACATCCAGACTATGGCTACACCTTC. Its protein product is CASSPHPDYGYTF.

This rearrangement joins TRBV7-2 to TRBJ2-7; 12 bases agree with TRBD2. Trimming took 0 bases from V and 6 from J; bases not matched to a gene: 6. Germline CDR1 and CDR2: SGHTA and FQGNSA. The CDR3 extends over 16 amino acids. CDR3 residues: CASSLALAGGRGEQYF. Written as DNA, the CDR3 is TGTGCCAGCAGCTTAGCGCTAGCGGGGGGGCGAGGCGAGCAGTACTTC.

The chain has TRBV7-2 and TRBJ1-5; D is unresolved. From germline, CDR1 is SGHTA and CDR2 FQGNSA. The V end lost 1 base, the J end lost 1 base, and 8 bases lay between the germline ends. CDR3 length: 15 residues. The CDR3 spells CASSLELLSNQPQHF. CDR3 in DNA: TGTGCCAGCAGCTTAGAACTCCTGAGCAATCAGCCCCAGCATTTT.